This record concerns one T cell receptor beta chain sequence. This specimen belongs to a study of immune evolution from preneoplasia to lung adenocarcinoma. Germline values: CDR1 LNHDA, CDR2 SQIVND (reference sequence). The CDR3 spans 13 residues. Trimming removed 0 bases at V and 4 bases at J, with 4 bases between. Repertoires were generated with immunoSEQ multiplex PCR, while TCRdb's copy carries only in-frame clones and drops some. The data show 5,000 to 7,000 clones, with approximately 84% seen just once and 3% to 3.5% held by the top ten. The sequence derives from a person aged 45-69 years with lung adenocarcinoma. The sequenced material came from FFPE invasive lung adenocarcinoma tissue. The genes are TRBV19 and TRBJ2-1; D remains unclear. CDR3 sequence (DNA): TGTGCCAGTAGTATAGATCATTACAATGAGCAGTTCTTC. Its translation: CASSIDHYNEQFF.